This T cell receptor (beta chain) is drawn from a study of blood T cells in healthy people across ages. Researchers report isolating at least 6 million PBMCs per sample. Alongside a J-beta primer mix, a sample-barcoded 5' primer served in a second PCR lasting about 6 to 12 cycles. TCRdb used MiXCR to reprocess the 5' RACE reads, holding one entry per CDR3 protein. The sample includes about 1.4 million distinct CDR3 sequences, approximately 59% of them seen just once. A word on this clonotype: Because the CDR3's place on the DNA is in doubt, the DNA is left out and the CDR3 is given as listed by TCRdb.

The TCR comes from a man between 18 and 29 years old in good health. The specimen was blood.

Here the CDR3 reads CSVEGVLTSYEQYFGKRGYF. This chain links TRBV29-1 with TRBJ2-7; the table gives TRBD1 as D, unverified against the DNA. The CDR3 is made up of 20 amino acids, end residues included. CDR1 and CDR2 from the germline V gene are SQVTM and ANQGSEA.